The rows below give T cell receptor beta chains drawn from one sample of a study of CD8+CD57+ T cells in acquired aplastic anemia. TCRdb recomputed calls from the reads with MiXCR, one row per CDR3 protein. Of approximately 130,000 distinct CDR3 sequences listed, under 60% were seen once; the top ten hold 25% to 30%. Sequenced input: sorted CD4+, CD8+, or CD8+CD57+ T cells (not recorded which) from PBMCs. Source of these receptors: a human donor with aplastic anemia. CDR3s include the opening cysteine and the closing phenylalanine or tryptophan. The D gene is left open where the match is weak. Clone size is given for some rows only: seen once, a few or many times, or a class if the clone is expanded.

V	J	D	size	length	CDR3	DNA
TRBV7-8	TRBJ2-3	TRBD2	once	14	CASSLLPGGDTQYF	TGTGCCAGCAGCTTACTCCCGGGAGGTGATACGCAGTATTTT
TRBV5-1	TRBJ2-7	NA	NA	13	CASSLEGLGEQYF	TGCGCCAGCAGCTTAGAGGGATTGGGCGAGCAGTACTTC
TRBV7-6	TRBJ1-5	TRBD1	NA	14	CASSPGQGVQPQHF	TGTGCCAGCAGCCCAGGACAGGGGGTTCAGCCCCAGCATTTT
TRBV29-1	TRBJ2-7	NA	NA	12	CSLEAGSNEQYF	TGCAGCTTGGAGGCAGGGAGCAACGAGCAGTACTTC
TRBV24-1	TRBJ1-2	TRBD1	NA	15	CATSLGDSSNYGYTF	TGTGCCACCAGCCTGGGGGACAGCTCAAACTATGGCTACACCTTC
TRBV12-3/TRBV12-4	TRBJ1-6	NA	NA	13	CASSLRRDSPLHF	TGTGCCAGCAGTTTGAGACGGGATTCACCCCTCCACTTT
TRBV20-1	TRBJ2-7	NA	NA	14	CSAKSRDNNYEQYF	TGCAGTGCAAAGAGTCGGGACAATAACTACGAGCAGTACTTC
TRBV7-6	TRBJ2-1	NA	once	14	CASSLGLASNEQFF	TGTGCCAGCAGCTTAGGCCTAGCAAGCAATGAGCAGTTCTTC
TRBV10-3	TRBJ1-1	NA	NA	12	CATNPGNTEAFF	TGTGCCACCAATCCAGGGAACACTGAAGCTTTCTTT
TRBV7-8	TRBJ2-3	NA	NA	15	CASSALLGFTDTQYF	TGTGCCAGCAGCGCGCTGCTGGGATTCACAGATACGCAGTATTTT
TRBV25-1	TRBJ2-7	TRBD2	few	12	CASKAGLGEQYF	TGTGCCAGCAAAGCGGGATTGGGGGAGCAGTACTTC
TRBV12-5	TRBJ2-7	NA	NA	20	CASGLVRFGRGPPSSYEQYF	TGTGCTAGTGGTTTGGTAAGATTCGGTCGTGGCCCCCCGAGCTCCTACGAGCAGTACTTC
TRBV4-2	TRBJ2-3	NA	NA	16	CASSQGIGLSTDTQYF	TGTGCCAGCAGCCAAGGGATAGGTTTGTCCACAGATACGCAGTATTTT
TRBV7-2	TRBJ1-1	NA	NA	12	CASNPSGGRASF	TGTGCCAGCAACCCGTCAGGCGGGAGGGCTTCCTTT
TRBV20-1	TRBJ1-2	NA	NA	12	CSAPAALYGYTF	TGCAGTGCTCCGGCAGCATTATATGGCTACACCTTC
TRBV4-1	TRBJ2-7	TRBD2	NA	15	CASSQGLAGAVEQYF	TGCGCCAGCAGCCAAGGACTAGCGGGAGCGGTCGAGCAGTACTTC
TRBV2	TRBJ1-1	NA	NA	11	CAIFTNAEAFF	TGTGCCATCTTCACGAACGCTGAAGCTTTCTTT
TRBV25-1	TRBJ1-2	NA	NA	14	CASSLDVGRYGYTF	TGTGCCAGCAGCCTGGACGTCGGTCGCTATGGCTACACCTTC
TRBV4-3	TRBJ2-1	NA	NA	16	CASSQELVGSGFGGFF	TGCGCCAGCAGCCAAGAACTGGTGGGCAGCGGCTTCGGTGGGTTCTTC
TRBV7-9	TRBJ2-7	NA	few	12	CATTGGSYEQYF	TGTGCCACCACCGGAGGCTCCTACGAGCAGTACTTC
TRBV10-3	TRBJ2-3	NA	NA	14	CAISDGSKAETQYF	TGTGCCATCAGTGACGGGAGTAAGGCAGAGACGCAGTATTTT
TRBV5-1	TRBJ1-1	NA	NA	14	CASSLEYPNTEAFF	TGCGCCAGCAGCTTGGAATACCCGAACACTGAAGCTTTCTTT
TRBV20-1	TRBJ1-2	NA	NA	12	CSARDHADGYTF	TGCAGTGCTAGAGACCACGCGGATGGCTACACCTTC
TRBV15	TRBJ1-1	TRBD1	NA	17	CATSRPSGTGGRTEAFF	TGTGCCACCAGCAGACCGTCCGGGACAGGGGGGCGAACTGAAGCTTTCTTT
TRBV9	TRBJ2-3	TRBD2	NA	18	CASSVGNSGGRGTDTQYF	TGTGCCAGCAGCGTAGGGAATAGCGGGGGGCGAGGGACAGATACGCAGTATTTT
TRBV15	TRBJ2-1	NA	once	15	CATSGGLQGYNEQFF	TGTGCCACCAGCGGAGGCTTGCAGGGCTACAATGAGCAGTTCTTC
TRBV2	TRBJ1-2	NA	few	14	CASIRDRLIGGYTF	TGTGCCAGCATCCGAGACAGGCTGATTGGTGGCTACACCTTC
TRBV2	TRBJ2-5	TRBD2	few	16	CASSETSGSSGETQYF	TGTGCCAGCAGTGAGACTAGCGGGAGTTCGGGGGAGACCCAGTACTTC
TRBV7-2	TRBJ1-2	NA	once	13	CASSFGGEGGYTF	TGTGCCAGCAGCTTTGGGGGTGAGGGTGGCTACACCTTC
TRBV6-1	TRBJ2-3	TRBD2	NA	17	CASSERRGASSTDTQYF	TGTGCCAGCAGTGAGCGGCGGGGGGCCTCTAGCACAGATACGCAGTATTTT
TRBV2	TRBJ2-1	NA	NA	11	CASLGGSEQFF	TGTGCCAGCTTGGGAGGCAGTGAGCAGTTCTTC
TRBV15	TRBJ2-6	NA	NA	15	CATSLRGSGANVLTF	TGTGCCACCAGCTTGCGGGGTTCTGGGGCCAACGTCCTGACTTTC
TRBV7-9	TRBJ2-7	NA	NA	13	CASSRGYPYEQYF	TGTGCCAGCAGCAGGGGGTACCCCTACGAGCAGTACTTC
TRBV15	TRBJ2-6	NA	few	18	CATSRAGDSNSGANVLTF	TGTGCCACCAGCAGAGCGGGGGACTCAAACTCTGGGGCCAACGTCCTGACTTTC
TRBV12-3/TRBV12-4	TRBJ2-3	TRBD1	NA	12	CASSAGTVTQYF	TGTGCCAGCAGTGCCGGGACAGTTACGCAGTATTTT
TRBV29-1	TRBJ2-7	NA	few	13	CSVRDVDSYEQYF	TGCAGCGTCCGGGACGTAGACTCCTACGAGCAGTACTTC
TRBV7-4	TRBJ1-1	NA	NA	13	CASSPRENTEAFF	TGTGCCAGCAGCCCACGTGAGAACACTGAAGCTTTCTTT
TRBV29-1	TRBJ2-7	NA	NA	15	CSVESRATSTHEQYF	TGCAGCGTTGAATCAAGGGCGACTTCTACTCACGAGCAGTACTTC
TRBV24-1	TRBJ2-5	NA	NA	13	CATSETDQETQYF	TGTGCCACCAGTGAGACAGATCAAGAGACCCAGTACTTC
TRBV15	TRBJ2-7	NA	NA	13	CATSTLDRLEQYF	TGTGCCACCAGCACCCTTGACAGGCTCGAGCAGTACTTC
TRBV15	TRBJ1-1	TRBD1	NA	16	CATGSTRTGGITEAIF	TGTGCCACCGGATCCACGCGGACAGGGGGGATCACTGAAGCTATCTTT
TRBV20-1	TRBJ1-1	NA	NA	13	CSARGTRDTEAFF	TGCAGTGCTAGGGGAACCCGGGACACTGAAGCTTTCTTT
TRBV5-4	TRBJ2-6	NA	NA	16	CASSPRARSGANVLTF	TGTGCCAGCAGCCCCAGGGCGCGCTCTGGGGCCAACGTCCTGACTTTC
TRBV19	TRBJ1-6	TRBD1	NA	15	CASSVAGTGDSPLHF	TGTGCCAGTAGTGTCGCCGGGACAGGGGATTCACCCCTCCACTTT
TRBV7-1	TRBJ2-3	TRBD2	NA	19	CASSSFGGGTRISQGTQYF	TGTGCCAGCAGCTCCTTCGGGGGGGGGACTCGTATTAGCCAGGGTACGCAGTATTTT
TRBV10-1	TRBJ2-3	NA	NA	17	CASSESVSTVYTDTQYF	TGCGCCAGCAGTGAGTCCGTATCGACAGTTTACACAGATACGCAGTATTTT
TRBV29-1	TRBJ2-3	TRBD2	NA	16	CSVLGQTSGRTDTQYF	TGCAGCGTTCTAGGCCAAACTAGCGGACGCACAGATACGCAGTATTTT
TRBV9	TRBJ1-2	NA	NA	15	CASSAPGLVNYGYTF	TGTGCCAGCAGCGCACCGGGACTGGTTAACTATGGCTACACCTTC
TRBV2	TRBJ2-3	TRBD2	NA	15	CATSRTSGGPDTQYF	TGTGCCACCAGTCGGACTAGCGGGGGTCCAGATACGCAGTATTTT
TRBV20-1	TRBJ2-1	NA	many	13	CSARALAYNEQFF	TGCAGTGCTAGAGCCCTAGCGTACAATGAGCAGTTCTTC
TRBV10-3	TRBJ1-1	NA	NA	12	CAISEAATEAFF	TGTGCCATCAGTGAAGCCGCCACTGAAGCTTTCTTT
TRBV29-1	TRBJ2-3	TRBD2	once	14	CIAWGAGVGDTQYF	TGCATCGCCTGGGGAGCGGGAGTGGGAGATACGCAGTATTTT